This passage covers 14 T cell receptor beta chains from one sample sequenced in a study of PD-1 blockade in classical Hodgkin lymphoma. Clones were sequenced by immunoSEQ multiplex PCR, and TCRdb holds only the in-frame ones, with some missing. The sample lists more than 40,000 clones, 88% occurring once. The patients all showed relapse after autologous stem cell transplantation, while their brentuximab vedotin exposure varied. This specimen consisted of peripheral blood mononuclear cells (PBMCs), obtained at baseline. These receptors all stem from a human donor with classical Hodgkin lymphoma.

This clone was picked up a small number of times. The chain has TRBV27 and TRBJ1-5; possible D gene TRBD1, 5 bases. V was shortened by 5 bases and J by 3 bases, with 11 bases between the two germline ends. CDR1 and CDR2 from the germline V gene are MNHEY and SMNVEV (reference sequence). This CDR3 comprises 14 residues. The CDR3 DNA reads TGTGCCAGCAGTCCATTGACAGCCAATCAGCCCCAGCATTTT. Translated, it gives CASSPLTANQPQHF.

This chain connects TRBV4-1 to TRBJ2-7; D is unresolved. V gave up 0 bases and J gave up 3 bases, with 9 bases separating them. CDR1 MGHRA and CDR2 YSYEKL come from the germline V gene. This CDR3 spans 14 amino acids. The CDR3 loop is CASSQEVASYEQYF. DNA of the CDR3: TGCGCCAGCAGCCAAGAGGTCGCTAGCTACGAGCAGTACTTC.

The gene calls are TRBV5-8 and TRBJ2-7, with 7 bases matching TRBD2. V gave up 4 bases and J gave up 5 bases; unmatched junction bases: 15. The CDR3 is 16 residues long. Per germline, CDR1 SGHTS and CDR2 YDEGEE. CDR3 sequence: CASSGRSSSGFHEQYF. In DNA form, the CDR3 reads TGTGCCAGCAGCGGACGGAGTTCTAGCGGCTTCCACGAGCAGTACTTC.

The chain joins TRBV1 to TRBJ2-5; TRBD2 is the table's D call, not checked against the DNA. TRBV1 is annotated as a pseudogene. CDR3 length equals 15 residues. CDR3 sequence reads: CTSSSGTSGVETQYF. In DNA, the CDR3 is TGCACCAGCAGCTCCGGGACTAGCGGGGTAGAGACCCAGTACTTC.

The CDR3 protein is CAIFSRGEQFF. The CDR3 DNA is TGTGCCATTTTCTCCCGGGGTGAGCAGTTCTTC. V and J are TRBV6-6 and TRBJ2-1; TRBD2 might be the D (5 bases). This CDR3 contains 11 residues. V was clipped by 10 bases and J by 9 bases, with 13 bases between them. In germline, CDR1 is MNHNY, CDR2 SVGAGI (reference sequence).

Here the CDR3 reads CASSQDQTLGAFF. CDR3 DNA: TGCGCCAGCAGCCAGGACCAGACACTAGGAGCTTTCTTT. V usage is TRBV4-1 and J usage is TRBJ1-1; no clear D. The CDR3 covers 13 residues. Trimming took 3 bases from V and 10 from J, leaving 15 bases between them. In germline, CDR1 is MGHRA, CDR2 YSYEKL.

The rearrangement links TRBV5-1 to TRBJ2-7; possible D gene TRBD1, 6 bases. V lost 4 bases to trimming and J lost 1 base, with 12 bases between them. Germline-derived CDR1 and CDR2 are SGHRS and YFSETQ. There are 14 residues in the CDR3. CDR3 in amino acids: CASSANRVSYEQYF. CDR3 in DNA: TGCGCCAGCAGCGCGAACAGGGTTTCCTACGAGCAGTACTTC.

This chain connects TRBV7-9 to TRBJ2-7, with D possibly called TRBD1 or TRBD2 (6 bases each). V was trimmed by 5 bases and J by 7 bases, leaving 18 bases between them. From germline, CDR1 is SEHNR and CDR2 FQNEAQ (reference sequence). This CDR3 has 14 residues. CDR3 protein: CASSPVGGMFEQYF. Here the CDR3 DNA reads TGTGCCAGCAGCCCAGTAGGGGGGATGTTTGAGCAGTACTTC.

The chain recombines TRBV5-1 with TRBJ1-4; 10 positions match TRBD1. Germline CDR1 and CDR2: SGHRS and YFSETQ. The junction had 2 bases not matched to a gene; V was cut back by 5 bases and J by 4 bases. This CDR3 contains 14 residues. The CDR3 spells CASRGDRGNEKLFF. The CDR3 region has the DNA TGCGCCAGCAGGGGGGACAGGGGTAATGAAAAACTGTTTTTT.

This sequence joins TRBV5-8 and TRBJ1-1, with D uncertain. This CDR3 has 15 residues. The V end was cut by 4 bases, the J end by 4 bases, with 17 bases between. CDR1 and CDR2 from the germline V gene are SGHTS and YDEGEE. The CDR3 here is CASSPATYRSTEAFF. CDR3 coding DNA: TGTGCCAGCAGCCCGGCGACATATCGAAGCACTGAAGCTTTCTTT.

CDR3 protein: CAISVGKEAFF. The CDR3 DNA sequence: TGTGCCATCAGTGTGGGAAAGGAAGCTTTCTTT. The genes are TRBV10-3 and TRBJ1-1, with D hard to call. The CDR3 is 11 amino acids. In germline, CDR1 is ENHRY, CDR2 SYGVKD. The germline V and J ends were trimmed by 4 bases and 8 bases, with 8 bases remaining between them.

The V gene is TRBV10-1, the J gene TRBJ1-1, with D unresolved. V was shortened by 0 bases and J by 0 bases, with 5 bases between the two germline ends. The CDR3 runs 14 residues. The V gene's germline CDR1 is WNHNN and CDR2 SYGVQD (reference sequence). Here the CDR3 DNA reads TGCGCCAGCAGTGAGTCTGGGTTGAACACTGAAGCTTTCTTT. As protein: CASSESGLNTEAFF.

The CDR3 coding sequence is TGTGCCAGCAGCCCCTCATCTGGAAACACCGGGGAGCTGTTTTTT. It translates to CASSPSSGNTGELFF. This chain links TRBV6-5 with TRBJ2-2; D is ambiguous. The CDR3 extends over 15 amino acids. The V gene's germline CDR1 is MNHEY and CDR2 SVGAGI. V lost 6 bases, J lost 2 bases, and 13 bases lay in between.

The CDR3 sequence is CASSALSVIHNEQFF. CDR3 nucleotide sequence: TGTGCCAGCAGCGCACTCTCAGTGATTCACAATGAGCAGTTCTTC. V gene TRBV9 combines with J gene TRBJ2-1; D gene ambiguous. The germline V gene has CDR1 SGDLS and CDR2 YYNGEE. CDR3 size: 15 residues. Trimming pared 3 bases from V and 5 bases from J, leaving 15 bases between.